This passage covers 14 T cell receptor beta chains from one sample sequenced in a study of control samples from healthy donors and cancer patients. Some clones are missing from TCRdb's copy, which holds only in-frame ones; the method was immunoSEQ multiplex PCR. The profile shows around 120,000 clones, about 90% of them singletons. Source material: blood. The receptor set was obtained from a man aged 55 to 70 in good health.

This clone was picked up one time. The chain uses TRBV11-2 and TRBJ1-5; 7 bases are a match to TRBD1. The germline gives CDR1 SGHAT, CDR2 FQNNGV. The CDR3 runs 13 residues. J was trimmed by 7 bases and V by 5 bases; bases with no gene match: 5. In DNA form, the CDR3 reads TGTGCCAGCAGCGCACAGGGGAACCAGCCCCAGCATTTT. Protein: CASSAQGNQPQHF.

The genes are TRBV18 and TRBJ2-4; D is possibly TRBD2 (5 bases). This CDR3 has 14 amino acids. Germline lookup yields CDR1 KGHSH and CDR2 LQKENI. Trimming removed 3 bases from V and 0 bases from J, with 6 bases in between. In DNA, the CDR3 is TGTGCCAGCTCACCGGAGGTAGCCAAAAACATTCAGTACTTC. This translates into CASSPEVAKNIQYF.

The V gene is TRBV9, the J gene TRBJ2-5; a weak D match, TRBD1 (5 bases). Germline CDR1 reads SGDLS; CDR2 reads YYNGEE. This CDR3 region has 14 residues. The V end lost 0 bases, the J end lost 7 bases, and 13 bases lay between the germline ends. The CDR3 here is CASSVVSGLGTQYF. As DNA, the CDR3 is TGTGCCAGCAGCGTAGTTTCAGGGTTGGGGACCCAGTACTTC. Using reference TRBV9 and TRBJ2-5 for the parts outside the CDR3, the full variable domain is DSGVTQTPKHLITATGQRVTLRCSPRSGDLSVYWYQQSLDQGLQFLIQYYNGEERAKGNILERFSAQQFPDLHSELNLSSLELGDSALYFCASSVVSGLGTQYFGPGTRLLVL.

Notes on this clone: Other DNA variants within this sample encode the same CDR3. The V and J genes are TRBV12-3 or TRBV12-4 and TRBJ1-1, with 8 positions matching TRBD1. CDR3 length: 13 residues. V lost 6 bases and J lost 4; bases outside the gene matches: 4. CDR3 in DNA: TGTGCCAGCAGCCTTGGACAGGGCACTGAAGCTTTCTTT. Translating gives CASSLGQGTEAFF.

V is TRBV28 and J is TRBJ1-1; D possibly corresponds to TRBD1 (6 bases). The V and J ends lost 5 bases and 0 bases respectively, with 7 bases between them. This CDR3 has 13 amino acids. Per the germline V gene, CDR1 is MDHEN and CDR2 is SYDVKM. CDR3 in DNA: TGTGCCAGCAGTCCAGGGGTGAACACTGAAGCTTTCTTT. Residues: CASSPGVNTEAFF.

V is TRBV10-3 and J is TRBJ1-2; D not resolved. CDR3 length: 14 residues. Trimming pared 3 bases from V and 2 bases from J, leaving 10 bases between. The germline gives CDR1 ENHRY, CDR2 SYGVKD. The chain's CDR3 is CAISDGSGNYGYTF. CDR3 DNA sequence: TGTGCCATCAGTGACGGTTCCGGGAACTATGGCTACACCTTC.

Here the CDR3 reads CASGFGPGFGGAFF. DNA for the CDR3: TGTGCCAGCGGATTCGGACCTGGCTTTGGGGGAGCTTTCTTT. The genes are TRBV7-3 and TRBJ1-1; possible D gene TRBD1, 5 bases. Germline lookup yields CDR1 SGHTA and CDR2 FQGTGA. The germline V and J ends were trimmed by 8 bases and 10 bases, with 23 bases remaining between them. CDR3 size: 14 residues.

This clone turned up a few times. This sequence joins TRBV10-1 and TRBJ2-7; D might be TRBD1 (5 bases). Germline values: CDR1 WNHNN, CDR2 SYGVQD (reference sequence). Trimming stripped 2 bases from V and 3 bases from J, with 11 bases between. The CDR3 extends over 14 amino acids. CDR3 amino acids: CASSERGTRYEQYF. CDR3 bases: TGCGCCAGCAGTGAGAGGGGTACTCGCTACGAGCAGTACTTC.

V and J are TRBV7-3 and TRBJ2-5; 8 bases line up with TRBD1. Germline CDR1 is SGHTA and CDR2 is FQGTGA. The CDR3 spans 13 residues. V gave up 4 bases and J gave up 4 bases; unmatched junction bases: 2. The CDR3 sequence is CASSWTGRETQYF. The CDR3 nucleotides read TGTGCCAGCAGCTGGACAGGGAGAGAGACCCAGTACTTC.

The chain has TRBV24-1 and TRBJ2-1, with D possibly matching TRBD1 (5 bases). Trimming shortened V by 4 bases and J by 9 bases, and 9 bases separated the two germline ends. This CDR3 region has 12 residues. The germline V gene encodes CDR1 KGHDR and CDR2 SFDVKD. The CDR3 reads CATSDQGTEQFF. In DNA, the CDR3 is TGTGCCACCAGTGACCAGGGTACTGAGCAGTTCTTC.

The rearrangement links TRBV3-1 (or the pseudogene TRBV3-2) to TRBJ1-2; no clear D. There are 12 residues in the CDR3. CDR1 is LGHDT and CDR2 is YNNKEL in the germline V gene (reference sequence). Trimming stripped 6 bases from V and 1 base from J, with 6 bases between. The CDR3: CASSQNNYGYTF. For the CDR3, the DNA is TGTGCCAGCAGTCAGAATAACTATGGCTACACCTTC.

CDR3: CASSPPDNPNGYTF. The CDR3 DNA sequence: TGTGCCAGCTCACCACCGGACAACCCTAATGGCTACACCTTC. The chain joins TRBV18 to TRBJ1-2, with a weak D call TRBD1 (5 bases). The V end was cut by 0 bases, the J end by 6 bases, with 11 bases between. The V gene's germline CDR1 is KGHSH and CDR2 LQKENI. CDR3 length: 14 residues.

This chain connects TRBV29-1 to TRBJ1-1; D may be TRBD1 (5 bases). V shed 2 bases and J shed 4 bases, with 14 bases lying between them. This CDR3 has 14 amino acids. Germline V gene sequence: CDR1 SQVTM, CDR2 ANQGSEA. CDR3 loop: CSVEMMGGSTEAFF. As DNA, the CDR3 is TGCAGCGTTGAAATGATGGGGGGGTCCACTGAAGCTTTCTTT.

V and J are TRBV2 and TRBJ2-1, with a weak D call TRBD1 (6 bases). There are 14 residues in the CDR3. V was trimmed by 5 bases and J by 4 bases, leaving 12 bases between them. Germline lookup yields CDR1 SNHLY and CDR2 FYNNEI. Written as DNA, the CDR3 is TGTGCCAGCAGTCCACGACAGGCATACAATGAGCAGTTCTTC. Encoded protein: CASSPRQAYNEQFF.